A selection of T cell receptor beta chains follows, all from one sample in a study of T cells in Graves' hyperthyroidism and ophthalmopathy. In TCRdb, the multiplex PCR reads were re-called with MiXCR into one record per CDR3 protein. The table records some 560,000 distinct CDR3 sequences, 15% to 18% of them present only once. The sequencing input was blood. Receptors were obtained from a woman in her twenties or thirties with Graves' hyperthyroidism. The CDR3 runs from the conserved cysteine through the conserved F or W. The D gene is left open where the match is weak. Clone size is not always given. Where it is, it says once, few, many or a class for expanded clones.

size: -; V: TRBV20-1; J: TRBJ2-7; D: TRBD1; CDR3: CSAREDSTGVGEQYF; DNA: TGCAGTGCTAGAGAAGATTCGACAGGGGTCGGCGAGCAGTACTTC
size: many; V: TRBV2; J: TRBJ2-1; D: -; CDR3: CASVKTYNEQFF; DNA: TGTGCCAGCGTGAAGACTTACAATGAGCAGTTCTTC
size: few; V: TRBV5-1; J: TRBJ2-7; D: TRBD1; CDR3: CASSLGQGNWYEQYF; DNA: TGCGCCAGCAGCTTAGGACAGGGAAATTGGTACGAGCAGTACTTC
size: many; V: TRBV6-1; J: TRBJ2-7; D: TRBD2; CDR3: CASSARLAGPYEQYF; DNA: TGTGCCAGCAGTGCCCGACTAGCGGGCCCCTACGAGCAGTACTTC
size: -; V: TRBV15; J: TRBJ1-5; D: TRBD1; CDR3: CATSAGGGVGSNQPQHF; DNA: TGTGCCACCAGCGCGGGAGGGGGCGTCGGTAGCAATCAGCCCCAGCATTTT
size: many; V: TRBV15; J: TRBJ2-7; D: -; CDR3: CATSLENWSYEQYF; DNA: TGTGCCACCAGCCTGGAGAATTGGTCCTACGAGCAGTACTTC
size: -; V: TRBV19; J: TRBJ2-7; D: -; CDR3: CASSMSGYEQYF; DNA: TGTGCCAGTAGTATGTCAGGCTACGAGCAGTACTTC
size: -; V: TRBV20-1; J: TRBJ1-1; D: -; CDR3: CSARRADEAFF; DNA: TGCAGTGCTAGGAGGGCAGATGAAGCTTTCTTT
size: many; V: TRBV11-3; J: TRBJ1-1; D: -; CDR3: CASSAWWGTEAFF; DNA: TGTGCCAGCAGTGCTTGGTGGGGCACTGAAGCTTTCTTT
size: many; V: TRBV5-1; J: TRBJ2-7; D: -; CDR3: CASIGGSYEQYF; DNA: TGCGCCAGCATCGGAGGGTCCTACGAGCAGTACTTC
size: many; V: TRBV20-1; J: TRBJ2-3; D: TRBD2; CDR3: CSARWGGYTDTQYF; DNA: TGCAGTGCTAGATGGGGGGGTTACACAGATACGCAGTATTTT
size: many; V: TRBV11-2; J: TRBJ2-3; D: -; CDR3: CASSLALSDTQYF; DNA: TGTGCCAGCAGCTTAGCTTTGTCAGATACGCAGTATTTT
size: few; V: TRBV5-4; J: TRBJ1-6; D: -; CDR3: CASSLDRNNSPLHF; DNA: TGTGCCAGCAGCTTGGACAGGAATAATTCACCCCTCCACTTT
size: -; V: TRBV5-4; J: TRBJ2-1; D: TRBD2; CDR3: CASSLVPLAGDNEQFF; DNA: TGTGCCAGCAGCTTGGTGCCACTAGCGGGGGACAATGAGCAGTTCTTC
size: many; V: TRBV27; J: TRBJ1-1; D: TRBD1; CDR3: CASSLYPTGEAFF; DNA: TGTGCCAGCAGTCTCTACCCGACAGGGGAAGCTTTCTTT
size: few; V: TRBV6-1; J: TRBJ1-4; D: TRBD1; CDR3: CASRAAIGTGAEKLFF; DNA: TGTGCCAGCAGGGCGGCTATCGGGACAGGCGCCGAAAAACTGTTTTTT
size: -; V: TRBV30; J: TRBJ2-7; D: -; CDR3: CAWRPTPALEQYF; DNA: TGTGCCTGGAGGCCGACACCAGCCCTCGAGCAGTACTTC
size: many; V: TRBV20-1; J: TRBJ2-5; D: TRBD2; CDR3: CSASIETSGRDVQYF; DNA: TGCAGTGCTTCGATCGAAACTAGCGGGAGGGATGTCCAGTACTTC
size: -; V: TRBV6-5; J: TRBJ1-1; D: -; CDR3: CASSYRQAKYTEAFF; DNA: TGTGCCAGCAGTTACCGACAGGCCAAATACACTGAAGCTTTCTTT
size: -; V: TRBV14; J: TRBJ2-7; D: -; CDR3: CASSRAGVGGYEQYF; DNA: TGTGCCAGCAGTCGAGCCGGCGTTGGAGGCTACGAGCAGTACTTC
size: many; V: TRBV6-1; J: TRBJ1-6; D: TRBD1; CDR3: CASSEDDRGQSPLHF; DNA: TGTGCCAGCAGTGAAGATGATAGGGGGCAATCACCCCTCCACTTT
size: -; V: TRBV7-6; J: TRBJ1-1; D: -; CDR3: CASSLTPTGTEAFF; DNA: TGTGCCAGCAGCTTAACCCCTACTGGTACTGAAGCTTTCTTT
size: -; V: TRBV4-1; J: TRBJ2-3; D: -; CDR3: CASSQVWGLASTDTQYF; DNA: TGCGCCAGCAGCCAAGTGTGGGGGCTAGCGTCCACAGATACGCAGTATTTT
size: many; V: TRBV12-3/TRBV12-4; J: TRBJ1-5; D: -; CDR3: CASSVTGSAWSNQPQHF; DNA: TGTGCCAGCAGTGTTACAGGGTCGGCATGGAGCAATCAGCCCCAGCATTTT
size: -; V: TRBV10-2; J: TRBJ1-1; D: TRBD1; CDR3: CATATGKTEAFF; DNA: TGCGCCACCGCGACAGGGAAGACTGAAGCTTTCTTT
size: few; V: TRBV3-1; J: TRBJ2-4; D: -; CDR3: CASSQGGRKNIQYF; DNA: TGTGCCAGCAGCCAAGGGGGACGGAAAAACATTCAGTACTTC
size: once; V: TRBV19; J: TRBJ1-1; D: -; CDR3: CASSIDSRFLNTEAFF; DNA: TGTGCCAGTAGTATTGACTCGCGGTTCCTGAACACTGAAGCTTTCTTT
size: many; V: TRBV18; J: TRBJ2-1; D: TRBD1; CDR3: CASSPGQTNEQFF; DNA: TGTGCCAGCTCACCGGGACAGACCAATGAGCAGTTCTTC
size: many; V: TRBV11-2; J: TRBJ2-7; D: TRBD2; CDR3: CASSLGAGGSYEQYF; DNA: TGTGCCAGCAGCTTAGGCGCGGGAGGCTCCTACGAGCAGTACTTC
size: -; V: TRBV7-2; J: TRBJ2-1; D: TRBD1; CDR3: CASRFTGTGDWNEQFF; DNA: TGTGCCAGCCGATTTACGGGGACAGGGGATTGGAATGAGCAGTTCTTC
size: -; V: TRBV25-1; J: TRBJ2-5; D: -; CDR3: CASSGQIHQETQYF; DNA: TGTGCCAGCAGCGGACAGATTCACCAAGAGACCCAGTACTTC
size: -; V: TRBV5-1; J: TRBJ2-1; D: TRBD2; CDR3: CASSLGTSGGDEQFF; DNA: TGCGCCAGCAGCTTGGGGACTAGCGGGGGGGATGAGCAGTTCTTC
size: many; V: TRBV15; J: TRBJ2-7; D: -; CDR3: CATSREAGTSYEQYF; DNA: TGTGCCACCAGCAGGGAGGCGGGGACCTCCTACGAGCAGTACTTC
size: many; V: TRBV20-1; J: TRBJ2-3; D: -; CDR3: CSASNVDTQYF; DNA: TGCAGTGCTAGTAATGTTGATACGCAGTATTTT
size: many; V: TRBV6-2/TRBV6-3; J: TRBJ2-1; D: -; CDR3: CASSYLQGRVGQFF; DNA: TGTGCCAGCAGTTATTTACAGGGCAGGGTTGGGCAGTTCTTC
size: -; V: TRBV12-3/TRBV12-4; J: TRBJ2-3; D: -; CDR3: CASSLGGAGAGTQYF; DNA: TGTGCCAGCAGTTTAGGGGGGGCGGGAGCCGGTACGCAGTATTTT
size: -; V: TRBV5-1; J: TRBJ2-1; D: TRBD2; CDR3: CASGTGTSGPSSYNEQFF; DNA: TGCGCCAGCGGCACAGGGACTAGCGGCCCCTCATCCTACAATGAGCAGTTCTTC
size: many; V: TRBV12-3/TRBV12-4; J: TRBJ1-2; D: -; CDR3: CASSLGEGLGYTF; DNA: TGTGCCAGCAGTTTAGGGGAGGGCCTTGGCTACACCTTC
size: many; V: TRBV5-1; J: TRBJ2-1; D: -; CDR3: CASSLGGTAYNEQFF; DNA: TGCGCCAGCAGCTTGGGCGGGACCGCCTACAATGAGCAGTTCTTC
size: few; V: TRBV28; J: TRBJ2-7; D: -; CDR3: CASSSGRVLIDEQYF; DNA: TGTGCCAGCAGTTCTGGCAGGGTCCTTATCGACGAGCAGTACTTC
size: -; V: TRBV4-1; J: TRBJ2-7; D: TRBD2; CDR3: CASSQSGRARGYEQYF; DNA: TGCGCCAGCAGCCAAAGCGGGAGGGCCAGAGGCTACGAGCAGTACTTC
size: many; V: TRBV7-7; J: TRBJ2-1; D: -; CDR3: CASSLGTSNYNEQFF; DNA: TGTGCCAGCAGCCTAGGGACATCTAACTACAATGAGCAGTTCTTC
size: -; V: TRBV25-1; J: TRBJ1-1; D: -; CDR3: CASSEAGENTEAFF; DNA: TGTGCCAGCAGTGAAGCAGGGGAGAACACTGAAGCTTTCTTT
size: few; V: TRBV3-1; J: TRBJ1-2; D: -; CDR3: CASSRDLDSYGYTF; DNA: TGTGCCAGCAGCCGCGACCTGGACAGTTATGGCTACACCTTC
size: -; V: TRBV5-1; J: TRBJ1-6; D: TRBD1; CDR3: CASSWDRVVGSPLHF; DNA: TGCGCCAGCAGCTGGGACAGGGTCGTTGGTTCACCCCTCCACTTT
size: -; V: TRBV29-1; J: TRBJ2-5; D: TRBD2; CDR3: CSVGNVGGETQYF; DNA: TGCAGCGTTGGAAATGTGGGGGGGGAGACCCAGTACTTC
size: -; V: TRBV7-7; J: TRBJ2-7; D: -; CDR3: CASSLDESSYEQYF; DNA: TGTGCCAGCAGCTTAGACGAAAGCTCCTACGAGCAGTACTTC
size: many; V: TRBV27; J: TRBJ2-4; D: TRBD2; CDR3: CASRPQGLADIKHIQYF; DNA: TGTGCCAGCCGACCTCAAGGACTAGCGGACATTAAGCACATTCAGTACTTC
size: many; V: TRBV18; J: TRBJ2-1; D: -; CDR3: CASSPPTFNEQFF; DNA: TGTGCCAGCTCACCACCGACTTTCAATGAGCAGTTCTTC
size: -; V: TRBV5-1; J: TRBJ1-2; D: TRBD1; CDR3: CASSFAQGYYGYTF; DNA: TGCGCCAGCAGCTTCGCACAGGGGTACTATGGCTACACCTTC
size: few; V: TRBV20-1; J: TRBJ2-7; D: TRBD2; CDR3: CSAKSGREDEQYF; DNA: TGCAGTGCAAAGAGCGGGAGGGAGGACGAGCAGTACTTC
size: many; V: TRBV6-2/TRBV6-3; J: TRBJ2-5; D: -; CDR3: CASSYAPTQETQYF; DNA: TGTGCCAGCAGTTACGCACCGACCCAAGAGACCCAGTACTTC
size: many; V: TRBV28; J: TRBJ2-2; D: TRBD2; CDR3: CASSFRRLANTGELFF; DNA: TGTGCCAGCAGTTTCCGCCGACTAGCAAACACCGGGGAGCTGTTTTTT
size: few; V: TRBV10-3; J: TRBJ1-6; D: -; CDR3: CAISDISRPLYNSPLHF; DNA: TGTGCCATCAGTGATATATCCAGGCCATTATATAATTCACCCCTCCACTTT
size: many; V: TRBV6-1; J: TRBJ2-1; D: -; CDR3: CASRPTPSSYNEQFF; DNA: TGTGCCAGCAGACCAACACCGAGCTCCTACAATGAGCAGTTCTTC
size: many; V: TRBV5-8; J: TRBJ2-1; D: TRBD2; CDR3: CASSPTSGSSEQFF; DNA: TGTGCCAGCAGCCCCACTAGCGGGAGCTCTGAGCAGTTCTTC
size: few; V: TRBV4-2; J: TRBJ1-1; D: -; CDR3: CASSQSKLKNTEAFF; DNA: TGTGCCAGCAGCCAATCAAAGTTGAAGAACACTGAAGCTTTCTTT
size: few; V: TRBV6-1; J: TRBJ2-3; D: -; CDR3: CASSYSGVGSTDTQYF; DNA: TGTGCCAGCAGTTATTCCGGGGTTGGGAGCACAGATACGCAGTATTTT
size: many; V: TRBV29-1; J: TRBJ1-4; D: -; CDR3: CSVDLRGRDEKLFF; DNA: TGCAGCGTGGACCTCAGGGGCAGGGATGAAAAACTGTTTTTT
size: many; V: TRBV5-8; J: TRBJ2-7; D: TRBD2; CDR3: CASSPGRGSSYEQYF; DNA: TGTGCCAGCAGCCCAGGGCGGGGGAGCTCCTACGAGCAGTACTTC